This is a list of T cell receptor beta chains from one sample in a study of cytomegalovirus exposure and HLA in healthy donors. The assay was immunoSEQ multiplex PCR, and TCRdb's table has in-frame clones only and misses some. This table holds some 200,000 clones, roughly 89% found once. Sequencing input: PBMCs. All receptors derive from a woman between 18 and 30 years old in good health and CMV-seronegative. CDR3s include the opening cysteine and the closing phenylalanine or tryptophan. Each record gives: J gene, clone size, D gene, V gene, CDR3 DNA, CDR3 protein. The D gene is left open where the match is weak. Some rows mark clone size as missing; the rest say once, few, many or name a class of expanded clone.

TRBJ1-4 | - | - | TRBV14 | TGTGCCAGCAGCCACCCCGGTCGTAATGAAAAACTGTTTTTT | CASSHPGRNEKLFF
TRBJ1-4 | once | TRBD1 | TRBV7-9 | TGTGCCAGCAGCTCACAGGGGGCGCGTGAAAAACTGTTTTTT | CASSSQGAREKLFF
TRBJ2-7 | - | TRBD2 | TRBV4-3 | TGCGCCAGCAGCCAAGTCGCGGGAGTCCGAACCGAGCAGTACTTC | CASSQVAGVRTEQYF
TRBJ2-2 | - | TRBD2 | TRBV4-3 | TGCGCCAGCAGCCAAGATCGAGCGGGAGGTCGAAGCACCGGGGAGCTGTTTTTT | CASSQDRAGGRSTGELFF
TRBJ2-5 | - | - | TRBV7-8 | TGTGCCAGCAGCTTGTTGACATTGCAAGAGACCCAGTACTTC | CASSLLTLQETQYF
TRBJ1-4 | - | - | TRBV5-4 | TGTGCCAGCAGCGAGGGATCTACTAATGAAAAACTGTTTTTT | CASSEGSTNEKLFF
TRBJ2-1 | - | - | TRBV27 | TGTGCCAGCAGTTTGACAGGCTCCAATGAGCAGTTCTTC | CASSLTGSNEQFF
TRBJ2-7 | - | - | TRBV7-2 | TGTGCCAGCAGCTTAAACCCCCCGGGGGTAGGCTTTCTACCCTACGAGCAGTACTTC | CASSLNPPGVGFLPYEQYF
TRBJ2-7 | - | TRBD1 | TRBV14 | TGTGCCAGCAGCCAGGACAGGGGTCGCGAGCAGTACTTC | CASSQDRGREQYF
TRBJ2-7 | - | - | TRBV6-5 | TGTGCCAGCAGTTACTCGCAGGGTAGCTACGAGCAGTACTTC | CASSYSQGSYEQYF
TRBJ2-3 | - | - | TRBV10-3 | TGTGCCATCAGTGAATTCACAAACGGAGCAGATACGCAGTATTTT | CAISEFTNGADTQYF
TRBJ2-1 | few | TRBD2 | TRBV6-4 | TGTGCCAGCAGTGCTGATATAGCGGGGGGAAGCAATGAGCAGTTCTTC | CASSADIAGGSNEQFF
TRBJ1-2 | - | - | TRBV5-4 | TGTGCCAGCAGCCCGTTGGGGGCCCGGCTTTATGGCTACACCTTC | CASSPLGARLYGYTF
TRBJ1-1 | - | - | TRBV19 | TGTGCCAGTAGTATAGATCTCGTATCAGCTTTCTTT | CASSIDLVSAFF
TRBJ2-3 | - | - | TRBV11-2 | TGTGCCAGCAGCTTAGGTTTAGGACTTAACACAGATACGCAGTATTTT | CASSLGLGLNTDTQYF
TRBJ2-5 | once | - | TRBV5-1 | TGCGCCAGCAACCCTTCGACAGACCAAGAGACCCAGTACTTC | CASNPSTDQETQYF
TRBJ2-7 | few | TRBD1 | TRBV28 | TGTGCCAGCAGTTCTCCACATGACAGGGGCGGGTACGAGCAGTACTTC | CASSSPHDRGGYEQYF
TRBJ1-1 | - | - | TRBV6-5 | TGTGCCAGCAGTTACTCGACGGGTTCTGAAGCTTTCTTT | CASSYSTGSEAFF
TRBJ1-4 | - | - | TRBV21-1 | TGTGCCAGCAGCAAAGAGACAGAGCGTAATGAAAAACTGTTTTTT | CASSKETERNEKLFF
TRBJ1-1 | - | - | TRBV29-1 | TGCAGCGTCCGGGGAGGCGGGGACACTGAAGCTTTCTTT | CSVRGGGDTEAFF
TRBJ2-2 | - | - | TRBV29-1 | TGCAGCGTTGAATCCAGGGGGGAGCTGTTTTTT | CSVESRGELFF
TRBJ2-5 | - | - | TRBV4-3 | TGCGCCAGCAGCCAAGATCCAGAAGAGACCCAGTACTTC | CASSQDPEETQYF
TRBJ1-1 | - | - | TRBV6-4 | TGTGCCAGCAAATTGGACAGGAACACTGAAGCTTTCTTT | CASKLDRNTEAFF
TRBJ2-7 | - | TRBD1 | TRBV6-5 | TGTGCCATTAAGAGGCCGGGACAGGTACCCTACGAGCAGTACTTC | CAIKRPGQVPYEQYF
TRBJ2-2 | - | TRBD2 | TRBV27 | TGTGCCAGCAGTTTATCGTCTTTGGCTAGCGGGTTCACCGGGGAGCTGTTTTTT | CASSLSSLASGFTGELFF
TRBJ1-5 | - | TRBD1 | TRBV19 | TGTGCCAGTAGTATAGGACAGGGGTGGAATCAGCCCCAGCATTTT | CASSIGQGWNQPQHF
TRBJ2-7 | - | - | TRBV7-2 | TGTGCCAGCAGCTTGGACTGGAACGAATACGAGCAGTACTTC | CASSLDWNEYEQYF
TRBJ1-2 | - | TRBD1 | TRBV6-1 | TGTGCCAGCAGCCGCGACAGGGGATCGTATGGCTACACCTTC | CASSRDRGSYGYTF
TRBJ2-3 | once | TRBD2 | TRBV4-3 | TGCGCCAGCAGCCAAGCCCCTAGCGGGAGGGCCGCAGATACGCAGTATTTT | CASSQAPSGRAADTQYF
TRBJ1-4 | - | - | TRBV2 | TGTGCCAGCAGCAACCGGGACATTCAGAGTGAAAAACTGTTTTTT | CASSNRDIQSEKLFF
TRBJ2-2 | - | TRBD2 | TRBV6-5 | TGTGCCAGCAGTTTAGCGGGGGGATCCACCGGGGAGCTGTTTTTT | CASSLAGGSTGELFF
TRBJ2-2 | - | - | TRBV30 | TGTGCCTGGAGAATCCGGGACTCATTCACCGGGGAGCTGTTTTTT | CAWRIRDSFTGELFF
TRBJ1-1 | few | - | TRBV10-1 | TGCGCCAGCAGTGCCCAGGGAAAAGCTTTCTTT | CASSAQGKAFF
TRBJ1-3 | - | - | TRBV9 | TGTGCCAGCAGCGTAGAGGATGGGAGCATCGGAAACACCATATATTTT | CASSVEDGSIGNTIYF
TRBJ1-1 | - | - | TRBV12-1 | TGTGCCAGCAGCTTTACGAGCATGAACACTGAAGCTTTCTTT | CASSFTSMNTEAFF
TRBJ1-2 | - | - | TRBV15 | TGTGCCACCAGCAGTCGCAGGGGTTTAAGCTATGGCTACACCTTC | CATSSRRGLSYGYTF
TRBJ2-7 | - | TRBD1 | TRBV19 | TGTGCCAGTAGCGATCGACAGGGAGCGGACTACGAGCAGTACTTC | CASSDRQGADYEQYF
TRBJ2-7 | - | - | TRBV2 | TGTGCCAGCAGTGAGCAGCGATACTCCTACGAGCAGTACTTC | CASSEQRYSYEQYF
TRBJ1-1 | - | - | TRBV29-1 | TGCAGCGTTGTACTATCGGGGGAGGGGGCTTTCTTT | CSVVLSGEGAFF
TRBJ1-1 | - | - | TRBV6-5 | TGTGCCAGCAGTTACGGAGGTCTCACTGAAGCTTTCTTT | CASSYGGLTEAFF
TRBJ1-1 | - | - | TRBV5-1 | TGCGCCAGCAGCTTCAGGGTAGGCACTGAAGCTTTCTTT | CASSFRVGTEAFF
TRBJ1-1 | - | - | TRBV5-1 | TGCGCCAGCAGCTTGGGGGGGGGAGACACTGAAGCTTTCTTT | CASSLGGGDTEAFF